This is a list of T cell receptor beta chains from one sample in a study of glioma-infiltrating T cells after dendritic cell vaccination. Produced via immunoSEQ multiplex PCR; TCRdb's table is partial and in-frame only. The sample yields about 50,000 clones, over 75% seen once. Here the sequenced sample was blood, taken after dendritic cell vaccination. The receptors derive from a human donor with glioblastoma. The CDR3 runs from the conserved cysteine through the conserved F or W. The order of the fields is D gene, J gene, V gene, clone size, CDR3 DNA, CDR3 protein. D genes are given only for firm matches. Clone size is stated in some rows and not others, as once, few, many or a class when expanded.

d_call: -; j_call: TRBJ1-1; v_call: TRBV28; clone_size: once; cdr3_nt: TGTGCCAGCAGCCTCTACAGGGAGTATGTCACTGAAGCTTTCTTT; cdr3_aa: CASSLYREYVTEAFF
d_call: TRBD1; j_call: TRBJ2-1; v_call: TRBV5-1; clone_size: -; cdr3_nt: TGCGCCAGCAGCCCGGGACAGGGGTTACGGCAGTTCTTC; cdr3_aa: CASSPGQGLRQFF
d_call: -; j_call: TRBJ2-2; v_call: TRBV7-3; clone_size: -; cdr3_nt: TGTGCCAGCAGCTTATCTCGGTGGTCCTCGCGGGGGGAGCTGTTTTTT; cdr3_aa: CASSLSRWSSRGELFF
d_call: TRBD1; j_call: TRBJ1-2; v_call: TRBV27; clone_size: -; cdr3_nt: TGTGCCAGCAGTCCGAAGGGACAGGGTTGGTTTGGCTACACCTTC; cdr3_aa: CASSPKGQGWFGYTF
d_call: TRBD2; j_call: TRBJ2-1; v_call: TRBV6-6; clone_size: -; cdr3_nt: TGTGCCAGCATTTTGTCTAGCGGGAATACCTACAATGAGCAGTTCTTC; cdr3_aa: CASILSSGNTYNEQFF
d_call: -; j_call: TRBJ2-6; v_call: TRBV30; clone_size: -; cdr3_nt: TGTGCCTGGAGACGGGTCGCTGGGGCCAACGTCCTGACTTTC; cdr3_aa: CAWRRVAGANVLTF
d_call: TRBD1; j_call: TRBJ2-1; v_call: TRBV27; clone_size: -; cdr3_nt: TGTGCCAGCAGTTCTCTCGGGACAGGGGGGCTCAGCTCCTACAATGAGCAGTTCTTC; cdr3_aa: CASSSLGTGGLSSYNEQFF
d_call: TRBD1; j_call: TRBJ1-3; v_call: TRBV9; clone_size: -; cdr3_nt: TGTGCCAGCAGTATGGACAGGGTGTCTGGAAACACCATATATTTT; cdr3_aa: CASSMDRVSGNTIYF
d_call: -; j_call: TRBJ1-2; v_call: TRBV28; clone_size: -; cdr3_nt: TGTGCCAGTGGCCAGTACTATGGCTACACCTTC; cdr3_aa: CASGQYYGYTF
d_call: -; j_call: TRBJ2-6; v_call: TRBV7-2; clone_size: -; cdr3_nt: TGTGCCAGCACCCCATTGGGGGCCGCCGGGGCCAACGTCCTGACTTTC; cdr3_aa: CASTPLGAAGANVLTF
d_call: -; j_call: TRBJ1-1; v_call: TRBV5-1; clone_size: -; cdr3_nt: TGCGCCAGCGGGCGGGGGAGTATGAACACTGAAGCTTTCTTT; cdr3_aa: CASGRGSMNTEAFF
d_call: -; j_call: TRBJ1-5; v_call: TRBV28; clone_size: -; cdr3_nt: TGTGCCAGCAGTCCCCGGGACCGTAGAGGGGGGCCCCAGCATTTT; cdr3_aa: CASSPRDRRGGPQHF
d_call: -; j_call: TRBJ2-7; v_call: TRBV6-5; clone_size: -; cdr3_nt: TGTGCCAGCAGTCCCCGCCGTCCTTCCTACGAGCAGTACTTC; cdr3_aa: CASSPRRPSYEQYF
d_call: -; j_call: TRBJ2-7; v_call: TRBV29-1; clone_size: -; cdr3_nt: TGCAGCATCACCCGGTTTCCGACAGACTCCTACGAGCAGTACTTC; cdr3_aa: CSITRFPTDSYEQYF
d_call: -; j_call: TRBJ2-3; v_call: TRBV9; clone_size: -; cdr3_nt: TGTGCCAGCAGCGTAGCAGTCACAGATACGCAGTATTTT; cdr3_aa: CASSVAVTDTQYF
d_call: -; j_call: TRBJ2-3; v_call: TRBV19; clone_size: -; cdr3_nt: TGTGCCAGTAGTCAGCGGTACACAGATACGCAGTATTTT; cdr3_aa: CASSQRYTDTQYF
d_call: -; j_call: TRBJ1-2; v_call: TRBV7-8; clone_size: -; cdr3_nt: TGTGCCAGCAGCCACGAGACAGATTATGGCTACACCTTC; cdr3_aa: CASSHETDYGYTF
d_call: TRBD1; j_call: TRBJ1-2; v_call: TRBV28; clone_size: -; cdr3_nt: TGTGCCAGCAGGCCGACAGGGTTGGATGGCTACACCTTC; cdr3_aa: CASRPTGLDGYTF
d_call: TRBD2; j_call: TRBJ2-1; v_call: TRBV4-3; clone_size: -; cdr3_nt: TGCGCCAGCAGCCCCGGGACTAGCGGGAGGAATGAGCAGTTCTTC; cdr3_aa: CASSPGTSGRNEQFF
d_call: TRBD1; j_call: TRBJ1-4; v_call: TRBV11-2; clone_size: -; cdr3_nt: TGTGCCAGCAGCCAGACAGGGGCCGGGTATGATGAAAAACTGTTTTTT; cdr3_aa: CASSQTGAGYDEKLFF
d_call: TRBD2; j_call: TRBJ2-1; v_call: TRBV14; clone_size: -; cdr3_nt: TGTGCCAGCAGCCAAGATTGGCCGGGACTAGGGAAAAATGAGCAGTTCTTC; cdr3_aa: CASSQDWPGLGKNEQFF
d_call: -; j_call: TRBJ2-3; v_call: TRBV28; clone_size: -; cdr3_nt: TGTGCCAGCAGTTTGAGAAGAGATACGCAGTATTTT; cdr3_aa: CASSLRRDTQYF
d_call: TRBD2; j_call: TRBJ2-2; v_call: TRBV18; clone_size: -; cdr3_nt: TGTGCCAGCTCACTTCCGGGACTAGCGGGAGGCGCAACGAACACCGGGGAGCTGTTTTTT; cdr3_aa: CASSLPGLAGGATNTGELFF
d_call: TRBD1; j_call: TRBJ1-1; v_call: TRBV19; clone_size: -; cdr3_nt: TGTGCCAGTAGTATAGCGCGGGACAGGGGGACTGAAGCTTTCTTT; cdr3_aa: CASSIARDRGTEAFF
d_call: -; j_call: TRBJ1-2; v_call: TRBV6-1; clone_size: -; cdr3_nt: TGTGCCAGCACCACCGGACAGCCCTATGGCTACACCTTC; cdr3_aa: CASTTGQPYGYTF
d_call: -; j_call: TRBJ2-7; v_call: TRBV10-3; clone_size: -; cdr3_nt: TGTGCCATCACGAGGTCACGAAACTACGAGCAGTACTTC; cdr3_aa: CAITRSRNYEQYF